Listed below are T cell receptor beta chains from one sample, sequenced in a study of cytomegalovirus exposure and HLA in healthy donors. Profiling relied on immunoSEQ multiplex PCR, and the TCRdb table lists in-frame clones only, not all of them. The table lists about 200,000 clones, more than 75% of them singletons. Sequenced material: PBMCs. All receptors come from a man aged 35-49 years in good health and CMV-seropositive. Both conserved end residues are part of each CDR3. A D gene is named only where the DNA matches it firmly. Size tells how often a clone was seen (once, few, many) or the class of an expanded clone, and some rows leave it out.

TRBV7-2	14	.	.	TRBJ2-5	TGTGCCAGCAGCTTAGTAGTCCCCCTCGGGAACCAGTACTTC	CASSLVVPLGNQYF
TRBV6-6	14	.	.	TRBJ1-3	TGTGCCAGCAGTCCCGGACATTCTGGAAACACCATATATTTT	CASSPGHSGNTIYF
TRBV7-8	15	TRBD1	.	TRBJ2-7	TGTGCCAGCAGCCCTCGGGGGACAGGGGGCGACGAGCAGTACTTC	CASSPRGTGGDEQYF
TRBV5-1	16	TRBD1	.	TRBJ1-4	TGCGCCAGCAGCTTGGACAGGGGGAGCGCTAATGAAAAACTGTTTTTT	CASSLDRGSANEKLFF
TRBV6-6	15	TRBD2	.	TRBJ2-1	TGTGCCAGCAGTTACCAGACTAGCGGAGGGAATGAGCAGTTCTTC	CASSYQTSGGNEQFF
TRBV27	13	.	few	TRBJ2-3	TGTGCCAGCGGAGGCCCATTCGGGGATACGCAGTATTTT	CASGGPFGDTQYF
TRBV7-2	15	.	.	TRBJ2-1	TGTGCCAGCAGCTTAGACGGGACATCCTACAATGAGCAGTTCTTC	CASSLDGTSYNEQFF
TRBV6-6	13	.	.	TRBJ2-7	TGTGCCAGCAACCGACCGGGAAACTACGAGCAGTACTTC	CASNRPGNYEQYF
TRBV5-1	15	TRBD2	.	TRBJ2-5	TGCGCCAGCAGTATCCTAGCGGGAGAAACGGAGACCCAGTACTTC	CASSILAGETETQYF
TRBV6-1	15	TRBD1	.	TRBJ1-1	TGTGCCAGCACCAGGGACAGGGGAATCGACACTGAAGCTTTCTTT	CASTRDRGIDTEAFF
TRBV2	14	TRBD1	.	TRBJ2-5	TGTGCCAGCAGGACCTGGGACAGGGGAGAGACCCAGTACTTC	CASRTWDRGETQYF
TRBV18	14	TRBD1	.	TRBJ2-7	TGTGCCAGCTCATCGGGACAGGGACCCTACGAGCAGTACTTC	CASSSGQGPYEQYF
TRBV15	16	TRBD1	.	TRBJ1-1	TGTGCCACCAGCAGAGATTGGGACAGAGAGCAACCCGAAGCTTTCTTT	CATSRDWDREQPEAFF
TRBV7-6	17	TRBD2	.	TRBJ2-5	TGTGCCAGCAGCTTAGCCCACTTACTAGCGGGAGTAGAGACCCAGTACTTC	CASSLAHLLAGVETQYF
TRBV19	13	TRBD1	.	TRBJ2-7	TGTGCCAGTAGCGTACCGGGACAGGGCGCGCAGTACTTC	CASSVPGQGAQYF
TRBV27	15	TRBD1	few	TRBJ2-5	TGTGCCACCCAAATGGGGACAGGCTACCAAGAGACCCAGTACTTC	CATQMGTGYQETQYF
TRBV7-6	13	.	.	TRBJ2-7	TGTGCCAGCACCCCTGGGAGCGCCTACGAGCAGTACTTC	CASTPGSAYEQYF
TRBV6-1	14	TRBD1	.	TRBJ2-7	TGTGCCAGCAGGGAGGGACAGGGGTGGCACGAGCAGTACTTC	CASREGQGWHEQYF
TRBV7-8	18	TRBD2	.	TRBJ2-1	TGTGCCAGCAGCCCGATCGGGGTACCTAGCGGGGTTAACAATGAGCAGTTCTTC	CASSPIGVPSGVNNEQFF
TRBV6-5	14	TRBD2	.	TRBJ2-3	TGTGCCAGCAGTTACAGGCGGGGGGTAGATACGCAGTATTTT	CASSYRRGVDTQYF
TRBV20-1	11	.	.	TRBJ2-7	TGCAGTGCCAACTATCAGGGAGAGCAGTACTTC	CSANYQGEQYF
TRBV9	15	.	few	TRBJ2-1	TGTGCCAGCAGCGTAGCTATAGGACTTTACAATGAGCAGTTCTTC	CASSVAIGLYNEQFF
TRBV10-1	14	TRBD1	few	TRBJ1-5	TGCGCCAGCAGCGGGGACAGAAAAAATCAGCCCCAGCATTTT	CASSGDRKNQPQHF
TRBV9	15	TRBD2	.	TRBJ2-3	TGTGCCAGCAAGGCGGGGGGGCCTGGCACAGATACGCAGTATTTT	CASKAGGPGTDTQYF
TRBV5-3	15	TRBD1	.	TRBJ2-3	TGTGCCAGAAGCTTGGCAGGGGGTTGCACAGATACGCAGTATTTT	CARSLAGGCTDTQYF
TRBV5-6	13	.	.	TRBJ2-3	TGTGCCAGCAGCTCAAGGGGAACAGATACGCAGTATTTT	CASSSRGTDTQYF
TRBV4-2	17	TRBD2	.	TRBJ2-1	TGTGCCAGCAGCCAAGATTTGTGGACTAGGGTGGTAGATGAGCAGTTCTTC	CASSQDLWTRVVDEQFF
TRBV18	12	.	.	TRBJ1-4	TGTGCCAGCTCGCGGAGTAATGAAAAACTGTTTTTT	CASSRSNEKLFF
TRBV7-9	15	TRBD1	.	TRBJ1-1	TGTGCCAGCAGCTTAGGGCTAACAGGGGGAGTTGAAGCTTTCTTT	CASSLGLTGGVEAFF
TRBV5-6	14	TRBD1	.	TRBJ1-2	TGTGCCAGCAGCCGCCGGGACAGAAACTATGGCTACACCTTC	CASSRRDRNYGYTF
TRBV7-2	14	.	few	TRBJ1-4	TGTGCCAGCACCTCGCGGGGGGGAGATGAAAAACTGTTTTTT	CASTSRGGDEKLFF
TRBV29-1	13	.	once	TRBJ2-7	TGCAGCGTAGCAACAGGGTTCTCCTACGAGCAGTACTTC	CSVATGFSYEQYF
TRBV4-2	15	TRBD1	.	TRBJ2-7	TGTGCCAGCAGCCAAGAACGACAGGGGGCGTACGAGCAGTACTTC	CASSQERQGAYEQYF
TRBV27	15	.	.	TRBJ1-1	TGTGCCAGCAGTTTATTGGTTAGGGGGAACACTGAAGCTTTCTTT	CASSLLVRGNTEAFF
TRBV4-3	16	TRBD1	.	TRBJ2-1	TGCGCCAGCAGCCAAGATAGGGGACAGCCAGGGAATGAGCAGTTCTTC	CASSQDRGQPGNEQFF
TRBV29-1	13	TRBD2	once	TRBJ2-3	TGCAGCGCCACTAGCGGTAGCACAGATACGCAGTATTTT	CSATSGSTDTQYF
TRBV7-9	13	.	.	TRBJ1-2	TGTGCCAGCAGCCTCGACAGGTCGGCTGGCTACACCTTC	CASSLDRSAGYTF
TRBV4-3	11	.	few	TRBJ2-7	TGCGCCAGCGGACGGGACTACGAGCAGTACTTC	CASGRDYEQYF
TRBV7-9	16	.	.	TRBJ2-5	TGTGCCAGCACCCTCCAGGGAGCGGGTGACCAAGAGACCCAGTACTTC	CASTLQGAGDQETQYF
TRBV2	15	.	.	TRBJ2-6	TGTGCCAGCAGTGCAGGGGTCTCTGGGGCCAACGTCCTGACTTTC	CASSAGVSGANVLTF
TRBV4-1	16	TRBD2	.	TRBJ2-3	TGCGCCAGCAGCCAAGGACTAGCGGGGGGGCAAGATACGCAGTATTTT	CASSQGLAGGQDTQYF
TRBV10-3	15	TRBD2	.	TRBJ2-1	TGTGCCATCAGTGGTGGACTAGCGGGTTACAATGAGCAGTTCTTC	CAISGGLAGYNEQFF
TRBV5-4	13	.	few	TRBJ1-1	TGTGCCAGCAATCAGGGCACGAACACTGAAGCTTTCTTT	CASNQGTNTEAFF
TRBV5-6	13	TRBD2	.	TRBJ2-5	TGTGCCAGCAGCTCGACTAGCATCAAGACCCAGTACTTC	CASSSTSIKTQYF
TRBV11-2	15	TRBD1	.	TRBJ2-7	TGTGCCAGCAGCCGCCCGGGACAGGGGTCTCGGGAGCAGTACTTC	CASSRPGQGSREQYF
TRBV7-9	17	.	.	TRBJ1-3	TGTTCCAGCAGCTTAGCCTCAGGGGTATTTGATGGAAACACCATATATTTT	CSSSLASGVFDGNTIYF
TRBV6-5	15	TRBD2	.	TRBJ2-2	TGTGCCAGCAGGTCGGGACTAAGAAACACCGGGGAGCTGTTTTTT	CASRSGLRNTGELFF
TRBV7-9	17	TRBD1	.	TRBJ2-2	TGTGCCAGCAGCGCCGGGACAGGGCTCACGAACACCGGGGAGCTGTTTTTT	CASSAGTGLTNTGELFF